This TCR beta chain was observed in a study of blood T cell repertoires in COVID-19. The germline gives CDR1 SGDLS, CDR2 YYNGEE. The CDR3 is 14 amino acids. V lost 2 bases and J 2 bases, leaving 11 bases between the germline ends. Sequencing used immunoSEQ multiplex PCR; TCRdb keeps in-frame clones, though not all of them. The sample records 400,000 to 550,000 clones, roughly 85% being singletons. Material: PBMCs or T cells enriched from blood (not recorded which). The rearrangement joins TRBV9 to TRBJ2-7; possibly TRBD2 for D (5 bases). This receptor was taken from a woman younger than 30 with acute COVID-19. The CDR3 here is CASSVEDGTYEQYF. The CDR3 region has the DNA TGTGCCAGCAGCGTGGAGGACGGAACCTACGAGCAGTACTTC.